This entry concerns a single T cell receptor beta chain. As handled by the study authors: From reference gene primer amplification, estimates of nucleated cell counts were derived. TCRdb's table, derived via immunoSEQ multiplex PCR, lists solely in-frame clones and lacks some. The V and J calls and clone size were taken over from that table, and D and trimming were inferred from the DNA. The sample yields approximately 120,000 clones, over 65% seen once. CDR3 length: 13 residues. J lost 4 bases, V lost 9 bases, and 1 base had no gene match. This sample stems from a study of blood T cell repertoires in COVID-19. Study-wide background: Donors in the United States, Italy and Spain gave samples during acute or convalescent COVID-19. Sources were T cells, B-cell-depleted T cells, or PBMCs; the material itself was cDNA or gDNA.

The chain recombines TRBV23-1 with TRBJ2-1; 12 bases are a match to TRBD2. TRBV23-1 is an ORF, and what it does is uncertain. Sequenced material: peripheral blood. The source of this sequence is a woman in her fifties or sixties with acute or convalescent COVID-19. CDR3 bases: TGCGCCAGGACTAGCGGGGGTTACAATGAGCAGTTCTTC. It yields the protein CARTSGGYNEQFF.